The rows below give T cell receptor beta chains drawn from one sample of a study of T cell responses to AZD1222 COVID-19 vaccine. Clones were sequenced by immunoSEQ multiplex PCR, and TCRdb holds only the in-frame ones, with some missing. Altogether about 110,000 clones are present, approximately 89% being singletons, with the ten largest covering about 3%. This material consisted of peripheral blood, taken on day 0 of MenACWY control vaccination. All receptors derive from an adult in good health. Each CDR3 is given with its conserved first and last residue. A D gene is named only where the DNA matches it firmly. Rows may omit the clone size; those that give it use once, few, many or a size class.

>TRBV6-5|14|NA|NA|TRBJ1-6
TGTGCCAGCAGTTGGGGGGTAGATAATTCACCCCTCCACTTT
CASSWGVDNSPLHF
>TRBV21-1|17|NA|NA|TRBJ1-1
TGTGCCAGCAGCAAACAGGCCCCGAGAGGCCTCAACACTGAAGCTTTCTTT
CASSKQAPRGLNTEAFF
>TRBV2|14|NA|TRBD1|TRBJ1-5
TGTGCCAGCAGAGGGGGCCTTCCTAATCAGCCCCAGCATTTT
CASRGGLPNQPQHF
>TRBV6-2/TRBV6-3|14|once|NA|TRBJ1-2
TGTGCCAGCAGTTATGGCGCGAGGAACTATGGCTACACCTTC
CASSYGARNYGYTF
>TRBV19|17|NA|TRBD2|TRBJ2-2
TGTGCCAGTAGTCCCCCCACGCTCGGGACTAGGGGCGGGGAGCTGTTTTTT
CASSPPTLGTRGGELFF
>TRBV11-2|15|NA|NA|TRBJ2-5
TGTGCCAGCAGCTTAGGGGCGGGGACGAGGGAGACCCAGTACTTC
CASSLGAGTRETQYF
>TRBV12-5|12|once|NA|TRBJ1-1
TGTGCTAGTGGTTTGGTAACGAGACCCGCTTTCTTT
CASGLVTRPAFF
>TRBV18|15|NA|TRBD1|TRBJ2-7
TGTGCCAGCTCACTACAGGGGACAGGGGGAAATGAGCAGTACTTC
CASSLQGTGGNEQYF
>TRBV7-2|14|NA|NA|TRBJ2-1
TGTGCCAGCAGCTTAGAGAGACAGGACAATGAGCAGTTCTTC
CASSLERQDNEQFF
>TRBV2|16|NA|TRBD1|TRBJ1-5
TGTGCCAGCAGTGAAGCCTCCGGGACAGGGAACCAGCCCCAGCATTTT
CASSEASGTGNQPQHF
>TRBV5-1|15|NA|TRBD1|TRBJ2-7
TGCGCCAGCAGGCTGGGACAGGCTGACTCCTACGAGCAGTACTTC
CASRLGQADSYEQYF
>TRBV7-2|16|NA|TRBD2|TRBJ2-1
TGTGCCAGCAGCTTAGACGGGCGGGGGGGCCGTAATGAGCAGTTCTTC
CASSLDGRGGRNEQFF
>TRBV19|14|NA|NA|TRBJ1-1
TGTGCCAGTAGTACCCAAGCAGGCAACACTGAAGCTTTCTTT
CASSTQAGNTEAFF
>TRBV6-1|15|NA|TRBD2|TRBJ2-3
TGTGCCAGCAGTGCAGCGACTAGCGGCGGGCGTACGCAGTATTTT
CASSAATSGGRTQYF
>TRBV18|14|once|NA|TRBJ2-5
TGTGCCAGCTCACCACAGGGCCCCCAAGAGACCCAGTACTTC
CASSPQGPQETQYF